These 10 T cell receptor beta chains came from one sample sequenced in a study of blood T cell repertoires in COVID-19. Generated by immunoSEQ multiplex PCR, the TCRdb table keeps only in-frame clones and is missing some. The sample records some 490,000 clones, less than 90% being singletons. The specimen was PBMCs or T cells enriched from blood (not recorded which). Source of these receptors: a woman aged 55-69 years who had recovered from COVID-19.

V gene TRBV6-5 combines with J gene TRBJ1-2, with unresolved D. Germline assignment: CDR1 MNHEY and CDR2 SVGAGI. There are 15 residues in the CDR3. Between the trimmed V and J ends, which lost 2 bases and 6 bases, there was a span of 16 bases. The CDR3 spells CASSYRSGHGDGYTF. CDR3 nucleotides: TGTGCCAGCAGTTACAGGTCCGGGCACGGGGATGGCTACACCTTC.

The J gene is TRBJ2-7, the V gene TRBV30, with 7 bases identical to TRBD2. With V trimmed by 4 bases and J by 0 bases, 6 bases remained unmatched. The CDR3 consists of 14 residues. Germline V gene data show CDR1 as GTSNPN and CDR2 as SVGIG (reference sequence). CDR3 region: CAWNREDLSYEQYF. The CDR3 coding sequence is TGTGCCTGGAATCGGGAGGACCTCTCCTACGAGCAGTACTTC.

The chain uses TRBV24-1 and TRBJ1-2; TRBD1 might be the D (5 bases). Germline V gene sequence: CDR1 KGHDR, CDR2 SFDVKD. The CDR3 is 16 amino acids. The V gene lost 3 bases and the J gene lost 4 bases, with 17 bases spanning the gap. The CDR3, as DNA: TGTGCCACCAGTGATCCGGGGACGGCCGGGAGCTATGGCTACACCTTC. Translation gives CATSDPGTAGSYGYTF.

The chain is built from TRBV30 and TRBJ1-1, with D unresolved. V was trimmed by 0 bases and J by 10 bases, leaving 15 bases between them. The CDR3 contains 13 residues. CDR1 and CDR2 (germline): GTSNPN, SVGIG (reference sequence). CDR3 in DNA: TGTGCCTGGAGTGTACTGGCCCTCGGAGGAGCTTTCTTT. It translates to CAWSVLALGGAFF.

This clone was observed many times. This chain connects TRBV5-4 to TRBJ1-2; 7 bases map to TRBD1. This CDR3 is built from 15 residues. V lost 4 bases and J lost 1; bases outside the gene matches: 7. Germline V lookup: CDR1 SGHNT, CDR2 YYREEE (reference sequence). CDR3 protein: CASSLGQAINYGYTF. The CDR3 nucleotides read TGTGCCAGCAGCCTTGGACAGGCAATTAACTATGGCTACACCTTC.

CDR3 nucleotide sequence: TGCGCCAGCAGCCCCCAGGGGGGCCTTAATCAGCCCCAGCATTTT. The encoded protein is CASSPQGGLNQPQHF. This chain joins TRBV5-1 and TRBJ1-5; the match to TRBD1 covers 7 bases. V trimming: 4 bases; J trimming: 4 bases; junction bases outside the gene matches: 8. Looked up from germline, CDR1 is SGHRS and CDR2 is YFSETQ. The CDR3 contains 15 residues.

The rearrangement joins TRBV27 to TRBJ1-5; unclear D gene. CDR3 length equals 17 residues. V lost 2 bases and J 3 bases, leaving 17 bases between the germline ends. Germline V lookup: CDR1 MNHEY, CDR2 SMNVEV (reference sequence). The CDR3 region is CASSLNPGSQFNQPQHF. Written as DNA, the CDR3 is TGTGCCAGCAGTTTAAACCCCGGGAGTCAGTTCAATCAGCCCCAGCATTTT.

The V call is TRBV2, the J call TRBJ2-1; 11 bases are shared with TRBD2. The J segment lost 4 bases and the V segment lost 2 bases, leaving 7 bases of the junction unmatched. Germline values: CDR1 SNHLY, CDR2 FYNNEI. This CDR3 is built from 17 residues. This CDR3 reads CASSETRTSGGYNEQFF. CDR3 sequence (DNA): TGTGCCAGCAGTGAAACTCGAACTAGCGGGGGATACAATGAGCAGTTCTTC. Combining the CDR3 with reference TRBV2 and TRBJ2-1 gives the whole variable domain EPEVTQTPSHQVTQMGQEVILRCVPISNHLYFYWYRQILGQKVEFLVSFYNNEISEKSEIFDDQFSVERPDGSNFTLKIRSTKLEDSAMYFCASSETRTSGGYNEQFFGPGTRLTVL.

The chain employs TRBV9 and TRBJ2-3; 8 bases line up with TRBD2. Germline CDR1 is SGDLS and CDR2 is YYNGEE. The CDR3 covers 16 residues. V lost 3 bases and J lost 4; bases outside the gene matches: 10. CDR3 bases: TGTGCCAGCAGCGAGAGGGCGGGGGGCAGCGCAGATACGCAGTATTTT. This encodes CASSERAGGSADTQYF.

The chain combines TRBV7-2 with TRBJ1-5; tentatively, D is TRBD1 (5 bases). Trimming took off 2 bases at V and 7 bases at J, with 15 bases between the two ends. Per germline, CDR1 SGHTA and CDR2 FQGNSA. The CDR3 has 15 residues. CDR3: CASSLNSSPGQPQHF. CDR3 DNA sequence: TGTGCCAGCAGCTTAAATTCGAGTCCAGGGCAGCCCCAGCATTTT.